What follows are 8 T cell receptor beta chains derived from one specimen sequenced in a study of T cells in Graves' hyperthyroidism and ophthalmopathy (dated by TCRdb to about 2019). Library method: multiplex PCR. The sequencing machine was an Illumina HiSeq 2000. The TCR beta CDR3 regions were amplified from RNA transcripts. The TCR CDR3 was subjected to a first round of RT-PCR using the HTBI primer set and the Qiagen OneStep RT-PCR kit. TCRdb reran the public reads through fastp at Q25 and MiXCR, keeping productive beta chains. Each CDR3 protein gets just one entry, which takes the most common genes and DNA from the rows behind it. The sample yields 300,000 to 350,000 distinct CDR3 sequences; roughly a fifth were counted once. Over 40% of the sample lies in the top ten. What was sequenced was blood. The receptors originated from a woman aged 50 to 60 with Graves' hyperthyroidism.

Concerning this clonotype: A much larger clonotype is one base distant, so this may be a read error. The chain recombines TRBV29-1 with TRBJ2-7; no firm D call. Germline loops: CDR1 SQVTM, CDR2 ANQGSEA. The CDR3 consists of 12 residues. The V end was cut by 3 bases, the J end by 3 bases, with 9 bases between. The CDR3 sequence: CSVDDRGYEQYF. As DNA, the CDR3 is TGCAGCGTTGACGATAGAGGCTACGAGCAGTACTTC.

This clonotype was observed at least ten times. The gene calls are TRBV18 and TRBJ2-2, with TRBD1 as a possible D gene (5 bases). The CDR3 is made up of 17 amino acids. CDR1 and CDR2 from the germline V gene are KGHSH and LQKENI. V lost 0 bases and J 4 bases, leaving 15 bases between the germline ends. The CDR3 DNA follows: TGTGCCAGCTCACCACCGATTACAGGCTTATTCACCGGGGAGCTGTTTTTT. This translates into CASSPPITGLFTGELFF.

This clonotype was seen a handful of times. J is TRBJ1-6 and V is TRBV6-5; no reliable D call. V was trimmed by 0 bases and J by 1 base, leaving 7 bases between them. This CDR3 has 16 amino acids. CDR1 is MNHEY, CDR2 SVGAGI, per germline. CDR3 coding DNA: TGTGCCAGCAGTTACTCATCTGCTTCCTATAATTCACCCCTCCACTTT. It yields the protein CASSYSSASYNSPLHF.

This clonotype has a count of ten or more. The chain links TRBV3-1 to TRBJ2-1; a possible D gene is TRBD1 (6 bases). V was clipped by 0 bases and J by 1 base, with 10 bases between them. This CDR3 has 16 amino acids. Germline CDR1 LGHDT, CDR2 YNNKEL (reference sequence). The CDR3 protein is CASSQEGTSSYNEQFF. For the CDR3, the DNA is TGTGCCAGCAGCCAAGAAGGGACATCGTCCTACAATGAGCAGTTCTTC.

Many counts were recorded for this clonotype. The V gene is TRBV10-3, the J gene TRBJ2-1; D is perhaps TRBD2 (6 bases). Germline CDR1 and CDR2: ENHRY and SYGVKD. CDR3 length equals 14 residues. The ends were cut back, 9 bases at V and 0 bases at J, with 12 bases in the middle. CDR3 DNA: TGTGCCATTTCGGGCGGGATCTCCTACAATGAGCAGTTCTTC. It codes for CAISGGISYNEQFF.

J is TRBJ2-1 and V is TRBV5-4; TRBD2 might be the D (6 bases). Trimming removed 0 bases at V and 7 bases at J, with 11 bases between. The CDR3 sequence is 14 residues long. Germline CDR1 reads SGHNT; CDR2 reads YYREEE (reference sequence). The CDR3 DNA sequence: TGTGCCAGCAGCTTGGCGGGAGAAACAAATGAGCAGTTCTTC. Encoded protein: CASSLAGETNEQFF.

Ten or more counts support this clonotype. The chain uses TRBV2 and TRBJ2-2; D is possibly TRBD1 or TRBD2 (6 bases each). The CDR3 spans 15 residues. From germline, CDR1 is SNHLY and CDR2 FYNNEI. Trimming took off 8 bases at V and 1 base at J, with 14 bases between the two ends. The DNA of the CDR3 is TGTGCCAGCCATTCACAGGGACTGAACACCGGGGAGCTGTTTTTT. As protein: CASHSQGLNTGELFF. The full variable domain, completed using reference TRBV2 and TRBJ2-2, is EPEVTQTPSHQVTQMGQEVILRCVPISNHLYFYWYRQILGQKVEFLVSFYNNEISEKSEIFDDQFSVERPDGSNFTLKIRSTKLEDSAMYFCASHSQGLNTGELFFGEGSRLTVL.

This clonotype has more than one count but fewer than ten. J is TRBJ2-2 and V is TRBV5-1; D is perhaps TRBD1 (6 bases). Germline CDR1 SGHRS, CDR2 YFSETQ. This CDR3 is 14 amino acids long. Trimming shortened V by 4 bases and J by 6 bases, and 13 bases separated the two germline ends. The CDR3 spells CASSREGVAGELFF. CDR3 DNA sequence: TGCGCCAGCAGCCGCGAGGGGGTCGCCGGGGAGCTGTTTTTT.